A single sample gave rise to the 8 T cell receptor beta chains below, sequenced in a study of a mutant IDH1 vaccine in newly diagnosed glioma. The antigens of these receptors remain unknown. TCRdb's table, derived via immunoSEQ multiplex PCR, lists solely in-frame clones and lacks some. The sample has 75,000 to 95,000 clones; roughly 86% are singletons. The sample's time point: week 47, end of study. Every vaccination contained 300 ug of the mutant IDH1 20-mer peptide and was paired with topical imiquimod. Source: PBMCs, taken from a glioma patient whose treatment included an IDH1 peptide vaccine. These receptors were obtained from a woman in her forties or fifties with glioma.

This chain uses TRBV29-1 with TRBJ2-7, with TRBD2 matching over 14 bases. CDR3 length equals 17 residues. After removal of 4 bases from V and 0 bases from J, the junction contained 8 bases not matched to a gene. The germline V gene has CDR1 SQVTM and CDR2 ANQGSEA. Written as DNA, the CDR3 is TGCAGCGTTGGGGGACTAGCGGGAGAGTCTCCCTCCTACGAGCAGTACTTC. Its protein is CSVGGLAGESPSYEQYF.

This clone came up once. The chain joins TRBV28 to TRBJ2-3; D is unclear. Germline assignment: CDR1 MDHEN and CDR2 SYDVKM. V was clipped by 7 bases and J by 3 bases, with 5 bases between them. The CDR3 totals 11 residues. In nucleotides, the CDR3 is TGTGCCAGCACAGATACAGATACGCAGTATTTT. Protein: CASTDTDTQYF.

V usage is TRBV27 and J usage is TRBJ1-1; TRBD1 matches at 7 bases. Germline V gene sequence: CDR1 MNHEY, CDR2 SMNVEV (reference sequence). V was pared by 10 bases and J by 5 bases, with 10 bases of the junction left unmatched. The CDR3 loop spans 13 amino acids. The CDR3 reads CATQDRARTEAFF. The CDR3 bases are TGTGCCACCCAAGACAGGGCGAGGACTGAAGCTTTCTTT.

The chain joins TRBV27 to TRBJ1-1; perhaps TRBD1 as D (6 bases). This CDR3 has 13 amino acids. Between the trimmed V and J ends, which lost 4 bases and 4 bases, there was a span of 10 bases. The V gene's germline CDR1 is MNHEY and CDR2 SMNVEV (reference sequence). The CDR3 DNA reads as TGTGCCAGCAGTTCCACAGGGTCCACTGAAGCTTTCTTT. It translates to CASSSTGSTEAFF.

The chain joins TRBV19 to TRBJ1-1; D possibly corresponds to TRBD1 (5 bases). This CDR3 spans 11 amino acids. Germline CDR1 and CDR2: LNHDA and SQIVND (reference sequence). V dropped 6 bases and J dropped 7 bases, with 9 bases sitting between them. The CDR3 loop reads CASRVGDEAFF. In DNA, the CDR3 is TGTGCCAGTAGGGTAGGGGATGAAGCTTTCTTT.

The chain links TRBV5-1 to TRBJ2-1; 10 bases are a match to TRBD2. The germline CDR1 and CDR2 sequences are SGHRS and YFSETQ. V shed 4 bases, J shed 3 bases, and the junction held 4 bases outside the gene matches. The CDR3 has 15 amino acids. The CDR3 DNA is TGCGCCAGCAGCCCGGGACTAGCGTACTACAATGAGCAGTTCTTC. Translation: CASSPGLAYYNEQFF.

In this sample, this clone turned up once. V and J are TRBV6-5 and TRBJ2-7; no firm D call. The V gene lost 4 bases and the J gene lost 3 bases, with 7 bases spanning the gap. This CDR3 comprises 12 residues. Per germline, CDR1 MNHEY and CDR2 SVGAGI. Written as DNA, the CDR3 is TGTGCCAGCAGTTCTGGGTTCTACGAGCAGTACTTC. The encoded protein is CASSSGFYEQYF.

CDR3 sequence (DNA): TGCAGCGTTGAGCCAGGGGGCAAGCCCTACAATGAGCAGTTCTTC. The encoded protein is CSVEPGGKPYNEQFF. V and J are TRBV29-1 and TRBJ2-1; TRBD1 agrees at 8 bases. The V and J ends lost 3 bases and 2 bases, in that order; junction bases with no gene match: 6. The germline V gene encodes CDR1 SQVTM and CDR2 ANQGSEA. The CDR3 is 15 amino acids.